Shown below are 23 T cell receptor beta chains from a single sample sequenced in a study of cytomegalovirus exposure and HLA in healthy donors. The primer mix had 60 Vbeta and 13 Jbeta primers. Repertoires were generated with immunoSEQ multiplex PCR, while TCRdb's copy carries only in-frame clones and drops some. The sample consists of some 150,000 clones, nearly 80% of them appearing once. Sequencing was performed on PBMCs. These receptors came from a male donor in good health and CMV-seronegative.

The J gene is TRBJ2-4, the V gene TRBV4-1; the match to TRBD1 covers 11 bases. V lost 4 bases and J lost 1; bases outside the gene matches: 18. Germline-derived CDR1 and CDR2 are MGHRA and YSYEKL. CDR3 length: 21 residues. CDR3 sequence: CASSPFPGQGVSGRAKNIQYF. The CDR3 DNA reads TGCGCCAGCAGCCCATTTCCGGGACAGGGGGTTTCGGGTAGGGCCAAAAACATTCAGTACTTC.

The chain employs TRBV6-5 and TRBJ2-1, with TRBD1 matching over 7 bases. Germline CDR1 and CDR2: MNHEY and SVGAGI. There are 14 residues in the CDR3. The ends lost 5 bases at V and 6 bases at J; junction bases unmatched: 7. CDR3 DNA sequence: TGTGCCAGCAGTCCCCCGACAGGGTCCAATGAGCAGTTCTTC. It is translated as CASSPPTGSNEQFF.

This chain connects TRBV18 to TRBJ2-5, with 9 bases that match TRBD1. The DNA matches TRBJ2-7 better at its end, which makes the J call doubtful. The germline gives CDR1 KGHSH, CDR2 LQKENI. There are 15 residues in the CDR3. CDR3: CASTPPGTGFHEQYF. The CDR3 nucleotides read TGTGCCAGCACGCCGCCGGGGACAGGGTTCCACGAGCAGTACTTC.

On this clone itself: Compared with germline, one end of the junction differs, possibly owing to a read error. The CDR3 DNA sequence: TGTTCCAGCAGCTTGAGTAGCGGGGTCGGGGAGCTGTTTTTT. This translates into CSSSLSSGVGELFF. The rearrangement links TRBV7-9 to TRBJ2-2; 8 nucleotides agree with TRBD2. Germline V gene sequence: CDR1 SEHNR, CDR2 FQNEAQ (reference sequence). CDR3 length equals 14 residues.

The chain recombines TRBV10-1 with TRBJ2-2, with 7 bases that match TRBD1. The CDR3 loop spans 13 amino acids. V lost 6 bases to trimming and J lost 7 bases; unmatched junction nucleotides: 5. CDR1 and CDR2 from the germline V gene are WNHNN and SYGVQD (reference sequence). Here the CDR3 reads CASRRGRDGELFF. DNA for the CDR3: TGCGCCAGCAGGAGGGGGCGCGACGGGGAGCTGTTTTTT.

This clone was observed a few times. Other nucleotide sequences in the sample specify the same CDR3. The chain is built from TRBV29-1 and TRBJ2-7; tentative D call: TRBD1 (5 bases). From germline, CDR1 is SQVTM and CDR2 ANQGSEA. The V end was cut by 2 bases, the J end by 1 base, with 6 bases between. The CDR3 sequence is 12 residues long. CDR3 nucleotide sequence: TGCAGCGTTGAACAGGGTTCCTACGAGCAGTACTTC. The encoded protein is CSVEQGSYEQYF.

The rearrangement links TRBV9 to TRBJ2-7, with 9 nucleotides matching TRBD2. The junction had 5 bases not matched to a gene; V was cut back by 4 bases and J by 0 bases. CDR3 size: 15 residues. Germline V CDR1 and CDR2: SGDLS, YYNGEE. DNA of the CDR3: TGTGCCAGCAGCTATTTAGCGGGGGCCTCCTACGAGCAGTACTTC. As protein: CASSYLAGASYEQYF.

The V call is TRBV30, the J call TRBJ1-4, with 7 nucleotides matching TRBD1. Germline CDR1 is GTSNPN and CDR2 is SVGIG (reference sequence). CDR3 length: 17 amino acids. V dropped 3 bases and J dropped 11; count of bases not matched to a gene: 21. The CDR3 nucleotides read TGTGCCTGGAGAACGGGACAGATATCCGCGGGAGGAGAGAAACTGTTTTTT. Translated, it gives CAWRTGQISAGGEKLFF. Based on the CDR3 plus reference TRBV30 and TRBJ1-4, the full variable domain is SQTIHQWPATLVQPVGSPLSLECTVEGTSNPNLYWYRQAAGRGLQLLFYSVGIGQISSEVPQNLSASRPQDRQFILSSKKLLLSDSGFYLCAWRTGQISAGGEKLFFGSGTQLSVL.

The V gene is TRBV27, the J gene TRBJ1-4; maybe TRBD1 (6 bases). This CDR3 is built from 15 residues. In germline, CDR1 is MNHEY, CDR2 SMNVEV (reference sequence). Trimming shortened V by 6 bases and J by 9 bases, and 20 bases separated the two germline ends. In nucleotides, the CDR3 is TGTGCCAGCAGCCACAGACAGGAGTCTAACCAAAAACTGTTTTTT. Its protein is CASSHRQESNQKLFF.

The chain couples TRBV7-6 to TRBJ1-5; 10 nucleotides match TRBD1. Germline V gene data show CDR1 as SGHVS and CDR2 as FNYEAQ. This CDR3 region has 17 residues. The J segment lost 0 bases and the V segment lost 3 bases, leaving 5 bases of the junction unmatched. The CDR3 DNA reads TGTGCCAGCAGCTTTGGGACAGGGGCATATAGCAATCAGCCCCAGCATTTT. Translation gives CASSFGTGAYSNQPQHF.

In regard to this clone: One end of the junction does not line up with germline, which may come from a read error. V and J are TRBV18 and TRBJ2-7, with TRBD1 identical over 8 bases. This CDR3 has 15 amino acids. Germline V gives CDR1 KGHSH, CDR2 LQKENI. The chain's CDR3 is CVSSPRTGNPYEQYF. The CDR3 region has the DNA TGTGTCAGCTCACCCCGGACAGGGAACCCCTACGAGCAGTACTTC.

This CDR3 reads CSAAPVGETQYF. CDR3 nucleotide sequence: TGCAGCGCCGCCCCTGTCGGGGAGACCCAGTACTTC. The chain employs TRBV29-1 and TRBJ2-5; D ambiguous. The CDR3 extends over 12 amino acids. V gave up 7 bases and J gave up 5 bases, with 14 bases separating them. Germline CDR1 SQVTM, CDR2 ANQGSEA.

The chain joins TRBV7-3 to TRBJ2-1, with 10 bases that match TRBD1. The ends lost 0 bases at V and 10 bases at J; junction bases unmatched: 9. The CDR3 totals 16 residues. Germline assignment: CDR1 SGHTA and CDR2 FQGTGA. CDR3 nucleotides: TGTGCCAGCAGCTTAACCCGGGACAGGGGCGCCTCCGAGCAGTTCTTC. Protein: CASSLTRDRGASEQFF.

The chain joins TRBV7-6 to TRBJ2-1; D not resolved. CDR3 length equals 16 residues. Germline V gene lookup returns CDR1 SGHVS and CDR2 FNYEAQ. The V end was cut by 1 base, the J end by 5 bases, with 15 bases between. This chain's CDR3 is CASSLVPTLYNNEQFF. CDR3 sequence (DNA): TGTGCCAGCAGCTTAGTACCCACCCTCTATAACAATGAGCAGTTCTTC.

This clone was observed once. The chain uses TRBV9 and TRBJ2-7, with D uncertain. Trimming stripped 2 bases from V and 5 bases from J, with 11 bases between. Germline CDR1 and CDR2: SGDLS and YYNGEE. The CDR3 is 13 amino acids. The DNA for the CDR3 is TGTGCCAGCAGCGTTGGTACTACGGACGAGCAGTACTTC. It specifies CASSVGTTDEQYF.

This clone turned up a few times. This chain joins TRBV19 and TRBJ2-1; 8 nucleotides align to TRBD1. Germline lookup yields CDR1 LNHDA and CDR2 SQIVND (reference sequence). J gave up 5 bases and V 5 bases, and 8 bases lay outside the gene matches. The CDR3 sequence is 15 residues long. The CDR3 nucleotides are TGTGCCAGTAGTCAGGGGGCAAAATTACACAATGAGCAGTTCTTC. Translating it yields CASSQGAKLHNEQFF.

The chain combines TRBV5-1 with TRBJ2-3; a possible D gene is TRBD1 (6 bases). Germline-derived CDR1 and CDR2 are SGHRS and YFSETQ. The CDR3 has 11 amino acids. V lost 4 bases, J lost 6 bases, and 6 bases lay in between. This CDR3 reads CASSDRDTQYF. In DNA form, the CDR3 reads TGCGCCAGCAGCGACAGGGATACGCAGTATTTT.

The CDR3 region has the DNA TGTGCCAGCAGCCCCACCAGCACGAGAGGGAACACTGAAGCTTTCTTT. This translates into CASSPTSTRGNTEAFF. V usage is TRBV7-2 and J usage is TRBJ1-1; D is unclear. The CDR3 length is 16 residues. Germline CDR1 reads SGHTA; CDR2 reads FQGNSA. V was shortened by 5 bases and J by 1 base, with 17 bases between the two germline ends. Full variable domain (rest looked up from reference TRBV7-2 and TRBJ1-1): GAGVSQSPSNKVTEKGKDVELRCDPISGHTALYWYRQSLGQGLEFLIYFQGNSAPDKSGLPSDRFSAERTGGSVSTLTIQRTQQEDSAVYLCASSPTSTRGNTEAFFGQGTRLTVV.

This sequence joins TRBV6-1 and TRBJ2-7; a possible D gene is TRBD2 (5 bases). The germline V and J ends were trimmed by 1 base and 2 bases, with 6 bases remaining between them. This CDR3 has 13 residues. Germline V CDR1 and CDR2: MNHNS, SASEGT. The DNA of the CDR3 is TGTGCCAGCAGTGAAGGGCGGGCCTACGAGCAGTACTTC. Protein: CASSEGRAYEQYF.

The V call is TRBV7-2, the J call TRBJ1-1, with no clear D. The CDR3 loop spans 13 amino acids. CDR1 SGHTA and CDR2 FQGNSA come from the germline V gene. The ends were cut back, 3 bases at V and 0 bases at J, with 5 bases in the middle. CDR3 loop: CASSFSLNTEAFF. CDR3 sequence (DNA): TGTGCCAGCAGCTTCTCCCTGAACACTGAAGCTTTCTTT.

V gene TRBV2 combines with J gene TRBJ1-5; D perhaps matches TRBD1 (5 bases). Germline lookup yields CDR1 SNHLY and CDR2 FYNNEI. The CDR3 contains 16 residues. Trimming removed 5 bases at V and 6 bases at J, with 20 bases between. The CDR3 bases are TGTGCCAGCAGTCCAACCCGCACGGGGGGTCCTCAGCCCCAGCATTTT. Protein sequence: CASSPTRTGGPQPQHF. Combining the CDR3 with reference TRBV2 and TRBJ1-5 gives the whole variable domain EPEVTQTPSHQVTQMGQEVILRCVPISNHLYFYWYRQILGQKVEFLVSFYNNEISEKSEIFDDQFSVERPDGSNFTLKIRSTKLEDSAMYFCASSPTRTGGPQPQHFGDGTRLSIL.

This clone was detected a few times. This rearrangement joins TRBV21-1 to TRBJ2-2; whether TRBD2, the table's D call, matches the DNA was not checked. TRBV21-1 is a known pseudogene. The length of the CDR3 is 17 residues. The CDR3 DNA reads TGTGCCAGCAGCAAAGCATTGGCGGTGACGGGCACCGGGGAGCTGTTTTTT. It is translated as CASSKALAVTGTGELFF.

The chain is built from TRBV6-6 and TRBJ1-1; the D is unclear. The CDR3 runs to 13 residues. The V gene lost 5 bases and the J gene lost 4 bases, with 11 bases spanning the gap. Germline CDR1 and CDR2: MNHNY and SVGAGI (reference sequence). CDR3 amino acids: CASSPGSGTEAFF. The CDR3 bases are TGTGCCAGCAGTCCTGGATCGGGCACTGAAGCTTTCTTT.